This note documents a single TCR beta chain sequence. Germline V gene sequence: CDR1 KGHSH, CDR2 LQKENI. The V gene lost 3 bases and the J gene lost 3 bases, with 14 bases spanning the gap. The CDR3 is 15 amino acids. These data are taken from a study of Ad26.COV2.S vaccination and SARS-CoV-2 variants. Background on the study: Ad26.COV2.S given intramuscularly, once or twice 56 days apart.

Sequenced by immunoSEQ multiplex PCR; TCRdb stores in-frame clones only, minus some. The sample gives some 480,000 clones, roughly 85% of which show up once; about 13% is in the top ten. Regarding treatment: around 19 received Ad26.COV2.S at low or high dose, single or two shots; 5 received placebo; per-sample allocation not given. The investigators took samples on day 63 after the first vaccine or placebo injection. This specimen was peripheral blood, taken in a trial of Ad26.COV2.S vaccine versus placebo. This sequence was found in a person aged 18-65 years who received the Ad26.COV2.S COVID-19 vaccine or a placebo. The rearrangement uses TRBV18 and TRBJ1-1; D is perhaps TRBD1 (5 bases). DNA of the CDR3: TGTGCCAGCTCACCCAGGACAATAGGGGACACTGAAGCTTTCTTT. Protein sequence: CASSPRTIGDTEAFF.